This entry describes one TCR beta chain. The trim removed 4 bases at V and 4 bases at J, leaving 13 bases unmatched. CDR1 MDHEN and CDR2 SYDVKM come from the germline V gene. CDR3 length: 17 amino acids. The data originate from a study of T cell repertoires in cytomegalovirus infection. TCRdb passed the reads through MiXCR, listing each CDR3 protein once. The profile shows some 390,000 distinct CDR3 sequences, 15% to 20% of them singletons. The clonotype was recovered from a human donor in good health (CMV status not recorded). Some clones in this sample may be carry-over from other donors' samples. The V call is TRBV28, the J call TRBJ1-2, with TRBD1 matching 9 bases. The sequencing input was PBMCs. The CDR3 DNA is TGTGCCAGCAGTTCCATTAAACGAGACAGGGGGGGCTATGGCTACACCTTC. The encoded protein is CASSSIKRDRGGYGYTF.